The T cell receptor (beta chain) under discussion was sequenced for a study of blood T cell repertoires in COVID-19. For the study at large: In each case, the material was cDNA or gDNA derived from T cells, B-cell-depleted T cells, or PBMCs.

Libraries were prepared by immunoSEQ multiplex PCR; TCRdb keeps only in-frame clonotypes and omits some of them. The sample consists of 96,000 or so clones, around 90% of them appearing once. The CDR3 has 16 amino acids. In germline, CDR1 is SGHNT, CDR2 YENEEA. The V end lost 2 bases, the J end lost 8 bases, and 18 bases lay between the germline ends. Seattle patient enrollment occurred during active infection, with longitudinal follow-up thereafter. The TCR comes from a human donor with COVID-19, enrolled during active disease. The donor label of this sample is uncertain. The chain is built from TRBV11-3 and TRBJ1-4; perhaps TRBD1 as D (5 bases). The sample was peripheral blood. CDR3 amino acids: CASSLSGPRRDEKLFF. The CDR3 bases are TGTGCCAGCAGCTTATCAGGGCCGAGGAGAGACGAAAAACTGTTTTTT.